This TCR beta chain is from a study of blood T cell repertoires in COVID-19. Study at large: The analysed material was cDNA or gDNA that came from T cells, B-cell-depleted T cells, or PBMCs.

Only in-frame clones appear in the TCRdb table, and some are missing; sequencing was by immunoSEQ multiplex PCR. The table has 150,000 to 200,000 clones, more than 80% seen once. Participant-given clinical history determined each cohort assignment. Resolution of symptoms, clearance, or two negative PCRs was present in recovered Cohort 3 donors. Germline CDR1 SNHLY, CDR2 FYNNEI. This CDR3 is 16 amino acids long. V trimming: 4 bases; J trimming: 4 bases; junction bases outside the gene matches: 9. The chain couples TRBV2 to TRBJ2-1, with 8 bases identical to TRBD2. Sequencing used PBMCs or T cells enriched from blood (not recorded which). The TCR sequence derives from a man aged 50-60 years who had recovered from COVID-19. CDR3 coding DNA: TGTGCCAGCAGTGTCCGAGCGGGGGACCCATACAATGAGCAGTTCTTC. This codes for CASSVRAGDPYNEQFF.